This is a list of T cell receptor beta chains from one sample in a study of blood T cell repertoires in COVID-19. Clones were sequenced by immunoSEQ multiplex PCR, and TCRdb holds only the in-frame ones, with some missing. Of over 250,000 clones listed, about 83% are singletons. The sequenced sample consisted of peripheral blood. The receptors shown here come from a woman aged 45 to 65 who had recovered from COVID-19. Both conserved end residues are part of each CDR3. Each record gives: D gene, V gene, clone size, J gene, CDR3 protein, CDR3 DNA. A D gene is named only where the DNA matches it firmly. Size is omitted from some rows. Given values are once, few, many or a class for expanded clones.

TRBD1,TRBV6-5,.,TRBJ1-5,CASSRTGGHQPQHF,TGTGCCAGCAGTCGGACAGGGGGCCACCAGCCCCAGCATTTT
TRBD2,TRBV19,once,TRBJ2-3,CATSGGSTDTQYF,TGTGCCACTAGCGGGGGGAGCACAGATACGCAGTATTTT
TRBD1,TRBV27,once,TRBJ1-3,CASRKTGGYSGNTIYF,TGTGCCAGCAGGAAGACAGGGGGCTACTCTGGAAACACCATATATTTT
.,TRBV12-3/TRBV12-4,.,TRBJ1-5,CASSLGSYQPQHF,TGTGCCAGCAGTTTAGGTTCTTATCAGCCCCAGCATTTT
TRBD2,TRBV6-5,.,TRBJ2-1,CASSKGGAGVNEQFF,TGTGCCAGCAGCAAAGGGGGAGCGGGAGTCAATGAGCAGTTCTTC
TRBD1,TRBV6-5,.,TRBJ2-7,CASSRTGKGYEQYF,TGTGCCAGCAGTAGGACAGGGAAGGGCTACGAGCAGTACTTC
.,TRBV4-1,.,TRBJ2-1,CASSQVGGVQFF,TGCGCCAGCAGCCAAGTTGGCGGGGTTCAGTTCTTC
TRBD1,TRBV7-2,.,TRBJ2-3,CASSLVLHTGDTQYF,TGTGCCAGCAGCTTAGTCCTTCACACAGGGGACACGCAGTATTTT
.,TRBV27,.,TRBJ2-2,CASSLTRNTGELFF,TGTGCCAGCAGTTTAACCAGAAACACCGGGGAGCTGTTTTTT
.,TRBV7-8,.,TRBJ1-2,CASSLATREVNYGYTF,TGTGCCAGCAGCTTAGCTACCAGGGAAGTTAACTATGGCTACACCTTC
.,TRBV5-1,.,TRBJ2-3,CASSPGVLSGSDTQYF,TGCGCCAGCAGCCCCGGCGTCTTGTCGGGGTCAGATACGCAGTATTTT
TRBD2,TRBV6-2/TRBV6-3,.,TRBJ2-5,CASSSAGVGETQYF,TGTGCCAGCAGTAGCGCGGGAGTAGGAGAGACCCAGTACTTC
TRBD2,TRBV11-2,.,TRBJ2-5,CASSPDSGSGETQYF,TGTGCCAGCAGCCCGGATAGCGGGAGCGGAGAGACCCAGTACTTC
TRBD2,TRBV5-6,.,TRBJ2-1,CASSSSPILAGVYNEQFF,TGTGCCAGCAGCTCCTCGCCTATACTAGCGGGGGTCTACAATGAGCAGTTCTTC
.,TRBV28,.,TRBJ2-7,CASSLRGQLSYEQYF,TGTGCCAGCAGTTTACGGGGACAACTCTCCTACGAGCAGTACTTC
TRBD1,TRBV27,many,TRBJ2-2,CASRLQGAGELFF,TGTGCCAGCAGATTACAGGGGGCCGGGGAGCTGTTTTTT
TRBD1,TRBV28,.,TRBJ2-4,CASSPGTGGFIQYF,TGTGCCAGCAGCCCCGGGACAGGGGGTTTCATTCAGTACTTC
TRBD2,TRBV6-1,.,TRBJ2-3,CASSELAGRSDTQYF,TGTGCCAGCAGTGAACTAGCGGGGCGATCAGATACGCAGTATTTT
TRBD2,TRBV27,once,TRBJ2-1,CASSKTSGPYNEQFF,TGTGCCAGCAGCAAGACTAGCGGTCCCTACAATGAGCAGTTCTTC
.,TRBV5-1,.,TRBJ1-1,CASSLGQGFGAEAFF,TGCGCCAGCAGCTTGGGGCAGGGCTTTGGGGCTGAAGCTTTCTTT
TRBD2,TRBV28,.,TRBJ2-5,CASSIVLPGLAGGPKETQYF,TGTGCCAGCAGTATAGTACTGCCGGGACTAGCGGGAGGGCCTAAAGAGACCCAGTACTTC
.,TRBV10-3,once,TRBJ2-4,CAISPSPGSRYF,TGTGCCATCAGTCCTTCGCCGGGGAGTCGGTACTTC
TRBD1,TRBV5-8,few,TRBJ1-6,CASSSPGQGYNSPLHF,TGTGCCAGCAGCTCTCCGGGACAGGGGTATAATTCACCCCTCCACTTT
.,TRBV7-2,.,TRBJ2-6,CASSLGGLAGANVLTF,TGTGCCAGCAGCTTGGGGGGTCTGGCTGGGGCCAACGTCCTGACTTTC
.,TRBV5-1,.,TRBJ2-7,CASSHGAEQYF,TGCGCCAGCAGCCATGGGGCGGAGCAGTACTTC
TRBD2,TRBV5-4,once,TRBJ2-7,CASRSGLAHPYEQYF,TGTGCCAGCAGATCCGGACTAGCGCACCCCTACGAGCAGTACTTC
TRBD2,TRBV4-3,.,TRBJ2-5,CASSQVLAGGGETQYF,TGCGCCAGCAGCCAAGTGCTAGCGGGAGGGGGGGAGACCCAGTACTTC
TRBD2,TRBV4-2,few,TRBJ2-4,CASSQEQFRTSGSRNIQYF,TGTGCCAGCAGCCAAGAGCAATTTAGGACTAGCGGGAGTAGAAACATTCAGTACTTC
TRBD1,TRBV7-2,.,TRBJ2-7,CASSLVRDRIYEQYF,TGTGCCAGCAGCTTAGTACGGGACAGGATTTACGAGCAGTACTTC
.,TRBV25-1,.,TRBJ2-7,CASSELWQAHF,TGTGCCAGCAGTGAATTGTGGCAGGCGCACTTC
.,TRBV6-1,.,TRBJ1-5,CASRPQGANQPQHF,TGTGCCAGCAGACCACAGGGTGCCAATCAGCCCCAGCATTTT
.,TRBV15,.,TRBJ1-2,CATSRGQLRWGDMSSTF,TGTGCCACCAGCAGAGGACAGCTCCGCTGGGGGGATATGAGTTCCACCTTC
.,TRBV18,.,TRBJ1-4,CASSPQNLRKRTNEKLFF,TGTGCCAGCTCACCACAAAATCTCAGAAAGAGGACTAATGAAAAACTGTTTTTT
.,TRBV6-2/TRBV6-3,.,TRBJ2-1,CASSYSSVYNEQFF,TGTGCCAGCAGTTACTCGTCGGTCTACAATGAGCAGTTCTTC
TRBD1,TRBV27,.,TRBJ2-7,CASRPGDRVYEQYF,TGTGCCAGCAGGCCCGGGGACAGGGTTTACGAGCAGTACTTC
.,TRBV5-1,.,TRBJ1-2,CASSLATTDYGYTF,TGCGCCAGCAGCTTGGCCACGACAGATTATGGCTACACCTTC
.,TRBV28,.,TRBJ1-2,CASSPPRLQLNYGYTF,TGTGCCAGCAGTCCCCCCAGGCTACAGCTCAACTATGGCTACACCTTC
.,TRBV5-4,.,TRBJ2-1,CASSLEESLWYNEQFF,TGTGCCAGCAGCTTGGAGGAGTCTTTGTGGTACAATGAGCAGTTCTTC
TRBD2,TRBV11-2,.,TRBJ2-7,CASSRGEGTIREQYF,TGTGCCAGCAGCCGAGGGGAGGGCACCATACGCGAGCAGTACTTC
.,TRBV6-1,.,TRBJ1-5,CASSERARGSNQPQHF,TGTGCCAGCAGTGAAAGGGCGCGGGGTAGCAATCAGCCCCAGCATTTT
.,TRBV11-3,few,TRBJ2-1,CASSAAGPGDYNEQFF,TGTGCCAGCAGCGCTGCGGGCCCAGGAGATTACAATGAGCAGTTCTTC
TRBD1,TRBV28,once,TRBJ2-1,CASRRTGSNNEQFF,TGTGCCAGCAGACGGACAGGGTCGAACAATGAGCAGTTCTTC
.,TRBV30,once,TRBJ2-5,CAWNVLRGQGTQYF,TGTGCCTGGAATGTATTGCGGGGGCAAGGGACCCAGTACTTC
.,TRBV7-2,.,TRBJ2-7,CASSKRWQGGGEQYF,TGTGCCAGCAGCAAAAGATGGCAGGGAGGGGGAGAGCAGTACTTC
TRBD2,TRBV7-2,.,TRBJ2-1,CASSLGGTSGSYNEQFF,TGTGCCAGCAGCTTAGGCGGTACTAGCGGGTCTTACAATGAGCAGTTCTTC
.,TRBV9,.,TRBJ2-7,CASSPLAESYEQYF,TGTGCCAGCAGCCCCCTAGCAGAAAGCTACGAGCAGTACTTC
TRBD1,TRBV27,.,TRBJ1-1,CASSDQWAGGNTEAFF,TGTGCCAGCAGCGACCAATGGGCAGGGGGGAACACTGAAGCTTTCTTT
.,TRBV4-3,.,TRBJ2-1,CASSQSGDPYNEQFF,TGCGCCAGCAGCCAATCGGGAGACCCCTACAATGAGCAGTTCTTC
TRBD1,TRBV4-2,.,TRBJ1-4,CASSQERRQGEKLFF,TGTGCCAGCAGCCAAGAGAGGAGACAGGGGGAAAAACTGTTTTTT
.,TRBV19,.,TRBJ1-1,CASGPTGTEAFF,TGTGCCAGTGGGCCCACGGGGACTGAAGCTTTCTTT
TRBD1,TRBV7-9,.,TRBJ2-3,CASSSWDSRGTQYF,TGTGCCAGCAGCTCCTGGGACAGCCGGGGTACGCAGTATTTT
TRBD1,TRBV27,.,TRBJ2-1,CASSSGQGARNEQFF,TGTGCCAGCAGTTCGGGACAGGGGGCGCGGAATGAGCAGTTCTTC
.,TRBV18,.,TRBJ1-1,CASSPGLMNTEAFF,TGTGCCAGCTCACCTGGACTGATGAACACTGAAGCTTTCTTT
.,TRBV5-6,few,TRBJ2-7,CASRVDRIYEQYF,TGTGCCAGCAGAGTGGACAGAATCTACGAGCAGTACTTC
.,TRBV29-1,.,TRBJ1-3,CGLRLTSGNTIYF,TGCGGCCTTAGACTGACCTCTGGAAACACCATATATTTT